The 4 T cell receptor beta chains in this list originate from one sample, sequenced in a study of cytomegalovirus exposure and HLA in healthy donors (dated by TCRdb to 2016 to 2017). The library was obtained by the immunoSEQ multiplex PCR assay. For the multiplex PCR, a mixture combining 60 forward primers for TCR Vbeta segments and 13 reverse primers for TCR Jbeta segments was used. What TCRdb holds here is the immuneACCESS table cut down to in-frame rearrangements. Part of the clones is not present; checked against another copy, under half of the missing clones reflect an unresolved V gene, and the others are unexplained. The sample yields approximately 190,000 clones; roughly 13% were counted once. 7.8% of the sample comes from the top ten. What was sequenced was PBMCs. These receptors all come from a man aged 50-59 years in good health and CMV-seropositive.

This clone turned up a few times. The chain couples TRBV7-9 to TRBJ2-2; TRBD2 matches at 7 bases. After removal of 4 bases from V and 8 bases from J, the junction contained 7 bases not matched to a gene. Germline values: CDR1 SEHNR, CDR2 FQNEAQ (reference sequence). The CDR3 covers 14 residues. Here the CDR3 reads CASSSSGGGGELFF. CDR3 coding DNA: TGTGCCAGCAGCTCCTCTGGCGGGGGAGGGGAGCTGTTTTTT.

This clone came up a few times. The chain employs TRBV7-6 and TRBJ2-3, with 7 bases identical to TRBD2. The V gene end was trimmed by 2 bases and the J gene end by 1 base; junction bases not matched to a gene: 6. The V gene's germline CDR1 is SGHVS and CDR2 FNYEAQ. The CDR3 has 16 amino acids. CDR3 coding DNA: TGTGCCAGCAGCTTACCGGGCCTAGCGGGCACAGATACGCAGTATTTT. Amino acid sequence: CASSLPGLAGTDTQYF.

The V and J genes are TRBV4-1 and TRBJ2-3, with D unresolved. In germline, CDR1 is MGHRA, CDR2 YSYEKL. With 0 bases removed from V and 2 bases from J, the gap between germline ends came to 6 bases. This CDR3 region has 14 residues. DNA of the CDR3: TGCGCCAGCAGCCAAGAAGCGTCCACAGATACGCAGTATTTT. Translated, it gives CASSQEASTDTQYF.

The chain combines TRBV19 with TRBJ1-1; no firm D call. The CDR3 extends over 18 amino acids. The germline V and J ends were trimmed by 7 bases and 4 bases, with 28 bases remaining between them. CDR1 LNHDA and CDR2 SQIVND come from the germline V gene (reference sequence). The CDR3 coding sequence is TGTGCCAGTACCCCACGGCTTCGCCTCGGGATCTCGGGCACTGAAGCTTTCTTT. Protein: CASTPRLRLGISGTEAFF.